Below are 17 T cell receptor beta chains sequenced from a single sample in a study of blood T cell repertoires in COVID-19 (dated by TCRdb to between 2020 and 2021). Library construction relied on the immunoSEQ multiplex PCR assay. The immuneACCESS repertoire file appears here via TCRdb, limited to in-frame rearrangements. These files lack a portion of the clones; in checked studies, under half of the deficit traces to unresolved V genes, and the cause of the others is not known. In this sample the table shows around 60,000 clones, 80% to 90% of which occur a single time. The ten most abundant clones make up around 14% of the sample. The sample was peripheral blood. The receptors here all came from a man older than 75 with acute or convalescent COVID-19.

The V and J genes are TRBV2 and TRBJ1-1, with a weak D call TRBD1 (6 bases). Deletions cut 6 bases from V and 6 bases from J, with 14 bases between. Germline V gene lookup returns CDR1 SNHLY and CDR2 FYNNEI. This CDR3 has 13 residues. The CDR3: CASRGSPGAEAFF. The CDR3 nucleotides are TGTGCCAGCAGAGGGTCCCCAGGGGCTGAAGCTTTCTTT.

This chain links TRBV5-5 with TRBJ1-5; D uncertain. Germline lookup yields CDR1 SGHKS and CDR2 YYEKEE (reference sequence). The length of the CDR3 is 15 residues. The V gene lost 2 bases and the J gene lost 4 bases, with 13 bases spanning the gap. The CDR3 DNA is TGTGCCAGCAGCTTTCGCGGGGAGCGAAATCAGCCCCAGCATTTT. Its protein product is CASSFRGERNQPQHF.

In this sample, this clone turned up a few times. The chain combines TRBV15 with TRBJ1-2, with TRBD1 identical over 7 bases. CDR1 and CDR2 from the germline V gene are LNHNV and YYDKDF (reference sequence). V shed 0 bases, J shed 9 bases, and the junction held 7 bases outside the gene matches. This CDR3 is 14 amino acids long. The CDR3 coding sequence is TGTGCCACCAGCAGAGATCAGGGGGGCCTCAGCTACACCTTC. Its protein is CATSRDQGGLSYTF. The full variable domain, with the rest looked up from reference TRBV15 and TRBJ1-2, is DAMVIQNPRYQVTQFGKPVTLSCSQTLNHNVMYWYQQKSSQAPKLLFHYYDKDFNNEADTPDNFQSRRPNTSFCFLDIRSPGLGDTAMYLCATSRDQGGLSYTFGSGTRLTVV.

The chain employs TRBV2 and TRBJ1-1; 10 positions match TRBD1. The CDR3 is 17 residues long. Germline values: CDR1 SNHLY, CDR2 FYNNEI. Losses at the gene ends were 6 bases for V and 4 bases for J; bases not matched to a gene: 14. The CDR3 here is CASRSPGGTGVSTEAFF. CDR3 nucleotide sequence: TGTGCCAGCAGGTCGCCTGGTGGGACAGGGGTTTCCACTGAAGCTTTCTTT.

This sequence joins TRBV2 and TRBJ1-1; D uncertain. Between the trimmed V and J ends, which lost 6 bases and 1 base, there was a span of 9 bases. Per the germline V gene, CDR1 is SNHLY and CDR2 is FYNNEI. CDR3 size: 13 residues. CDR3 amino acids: CASSRNRNTEAFF. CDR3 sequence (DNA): TGTGCCAGCAGCCGAAACAGGAACACTGAAGCTTTCTTT.

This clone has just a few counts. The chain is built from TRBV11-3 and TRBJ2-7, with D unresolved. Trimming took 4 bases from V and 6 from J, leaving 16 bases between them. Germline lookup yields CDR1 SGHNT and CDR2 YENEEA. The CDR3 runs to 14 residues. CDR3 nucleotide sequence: TGTGCCAGCAGCTCCGACCGCAGTGGGCGCGAGCAGTACTTC. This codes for CASSSDRSGREQYF.

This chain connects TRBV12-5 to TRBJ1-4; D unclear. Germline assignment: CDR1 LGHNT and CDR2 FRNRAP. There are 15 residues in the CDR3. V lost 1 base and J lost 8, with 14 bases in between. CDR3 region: CASGLGLLGREKLFF. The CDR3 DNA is TGTGCTAGTGGTTTGGGACTCCTAGGGAGGGAAAAACTGTTTTTT.

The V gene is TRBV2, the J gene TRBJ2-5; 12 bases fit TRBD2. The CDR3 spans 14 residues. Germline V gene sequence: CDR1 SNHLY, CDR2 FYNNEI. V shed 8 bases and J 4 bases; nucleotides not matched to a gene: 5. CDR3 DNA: TGTGCCAGCTCCCCACTAGCGGGGGGAGAGACCCAGTACTTC. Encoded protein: CASSPLAGGETQYF.

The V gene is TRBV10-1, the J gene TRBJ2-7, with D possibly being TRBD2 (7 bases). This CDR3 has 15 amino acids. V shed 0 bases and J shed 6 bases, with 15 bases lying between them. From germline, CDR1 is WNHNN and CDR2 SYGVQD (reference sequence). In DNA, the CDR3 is TGCGCCAGCAGTGAGTCGGGGGGGCCTCACTTCGAGCAGTACTTC. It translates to CASSESGGPHFEQYF.

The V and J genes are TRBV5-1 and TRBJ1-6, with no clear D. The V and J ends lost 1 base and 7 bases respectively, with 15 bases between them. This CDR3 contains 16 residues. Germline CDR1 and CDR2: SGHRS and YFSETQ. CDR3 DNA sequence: TGCGCCAGCAGCTTGCCCCCTCGGGGTTCGAATTCACCCCTCCACTTT. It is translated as CASSLPPRGSNSPLHF.

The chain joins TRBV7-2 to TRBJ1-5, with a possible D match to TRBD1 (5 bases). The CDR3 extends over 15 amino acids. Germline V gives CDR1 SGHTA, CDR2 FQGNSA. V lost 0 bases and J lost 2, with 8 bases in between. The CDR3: CASSLAGGGNQPQHF. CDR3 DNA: TGTGCCAGCAGCTTAGCGGGAGGGGGCAATCAGCCCCAGCATTTT.

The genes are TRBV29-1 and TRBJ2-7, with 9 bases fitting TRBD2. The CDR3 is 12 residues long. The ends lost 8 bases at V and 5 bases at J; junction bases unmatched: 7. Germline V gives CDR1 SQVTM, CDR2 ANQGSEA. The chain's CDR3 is CSTSGGSDEQYF. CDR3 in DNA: TGCAGCACAAGCGGGGGGAGCGACGAGCAGTACTTC.

The CDR3 loop is CASSSPPSPGTQYF. CDR3 DNA: TGCGCCAGCAGCTCTCCCCCAAGTCCCGGGACCCAGTACTTC. The chain links TRBV5-1 to TRBJ2-5; D is uncertain. Trimming pared 3 bases from V and 7 bases from J, leaving 16 bases between. CDR1 and CDR2 from the germline V gene are SGHRS and YFSETQ. There are 14 residues in the CDR3. Looking up the rest from reference TRBV5-1 and TRBJ2-5 gives the full variable domain: KAGVTQTPRYLIKTRGQQVTLSCSPISGHRSVSWYQQTPGQGLQFLFEYFSETQRNKGNFPGRFSGRQFSNSRSEMNVSTLELGDSALYLCASSSPPSPGTQYFGPGTRLLVL.

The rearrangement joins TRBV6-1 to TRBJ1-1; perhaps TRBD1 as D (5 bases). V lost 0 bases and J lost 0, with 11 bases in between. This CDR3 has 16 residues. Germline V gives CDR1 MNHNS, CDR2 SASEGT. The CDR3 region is CASSEAFWGLNTEAFF. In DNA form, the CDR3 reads TGTGCCAGCAGTGAAGCGTTTTGGGGCTTGAACACTGAAGCTTTCTTT.

The CDR3 here is CASSIRQGGEAFF. The CDR3 region has the DNA TGTGCCAGTAGTATCCGACAGGGGGGTGAAGCTTTCTTT. This rearrangement joins TRBV19 to TRBJ1-1; 9 bases map to TRBD1. V lost 3 bases and J lost 7; bases outside the gene matches: 3. The CDR3 runs 13 residues. CDR1 is LNHDA and CDR2 is SQIVND in the germline V gene (reference sequence).

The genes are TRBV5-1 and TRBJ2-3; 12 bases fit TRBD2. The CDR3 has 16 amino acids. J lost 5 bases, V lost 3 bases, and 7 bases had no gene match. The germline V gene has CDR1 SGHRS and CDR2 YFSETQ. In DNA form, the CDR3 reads TGCGCCAGCAGCTCGCCTCCGGGACTAGCGGGAGATACGCAGTATTTT. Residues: CASSSPPGLAGDTQYF.

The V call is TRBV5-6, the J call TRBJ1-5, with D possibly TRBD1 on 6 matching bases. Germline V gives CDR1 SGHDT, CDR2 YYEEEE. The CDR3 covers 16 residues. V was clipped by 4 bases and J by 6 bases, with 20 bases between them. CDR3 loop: CASSPGRGRRGQPQHF. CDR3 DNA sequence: TGTGCCAGCAGCCCCGGCAGGGGTCGAAGGGGTCAGCCCCAGCATTTT.